These 14 T cell receptor beta chains came from one sample sequenced in a study of cytomegalovirus exposure and HLA in healthy donors. PCR was performed using 60 Vbeta and 13 Jbeta primers. The method was immunoSEQ multiplex PCR; TCRdb's version includes in-frame clones alone and lacks a portion of them. This table has around 150,000 clones, around 72% appearing once. The sequencing input was PBMCs. Receptors were obtained from a middle-aged man in good health and CMV-seronegative.

The chain couples TRBV7-9 to TRBJ2-3, with TRBD1 matching over 8 bases. Germline V gene data show CDR1 as SEHNR and CDR2 as FQNEAQ (reference sequence). CDR3 length: 16 amino acids. V lost 3 bases and J lost 0; bases outside the gene matches: 5. The CDR3 here is CASSLWGQASTDTQYF. For the CDR3, the DNA is TGTGCCAGCAGCTTGTGGGGACAGGCGAGCACAGATACGCAGTATTTT.

This clone was observed a few times. This chain connects TRBV7-9 to TRBJ1-5; 9 nucleotides match TRBD1. J gave up 3 bases and V 5 bases, and 5 bases lay outside the gene matches. This CDR3 contains 15 residues. The germline V gene has CDR1 SEHNR and CDR2 FQNEAQ (reference sequence). The CDR3 nucleotides are TGTGCCAGCAGCCCCGGGACAGGGCCCAATCAGCCCCAGCATTTT. As protein: CASSPGTGPNQPQHF. The full variable domain, its missing parts supplied by reference TRBV7-9 and TRBJ1-5, is DTGVSQNPRHKITKRGQNVTFRCDPISEHNRLYWYRQTLGQGPEFLTYFQNEAQLEKSRLLSDRFSAERPKGSFSTLEIQRTEQGDSAMYLCASSPGTGPNQPQHFGDGTRLSIL.

The gene calls are TRBV27 and TRBJ2-2; 10 nucleotides align to TRBD2. Germline-derived CDR1 and CDR2 are MNHEY and SMNVEV (reference sequence). CDR3 length: 16 residues. J lost 3 bases, V lost 9 bases, and 10 bases had no gene match. The CDR3 sequence: CARGPASGGYTGELFF. The CDR3 coding sequence is TGTGCCAGGGGGCCTGCTAGCGGGGGTTACACCGGGGAGCTGTTTTTT.

The chain recombines TRBV9 with TRBJ1-2; D is undetermined. V was pared by 0 bases and J by 4 bases, with 13 bases between. Germline CDR1 is SGDLS and CDR2 is YYNGEE. This CDR3 region has 15 residues. In DNA, the CDR3 is TGTGCCAGCAGCGTAGAACCGGGAACTGGCTATGGCTACACCTTC. Encoded protein: CASSVEPGTGYGYTF. The whole variable domain, remainder taken from reference TRBV9 and TRBJ1-2, is DSGVTQTPKHLITATGQRVTLRCSPRSGDLSVYWYQQSLDQGLQFLIQYYNGEERAKGNILERFSAQQFPDLHSELNLSSLELGDSALYFCASSVEPGTGYGYTFGSGTRLTVV.

This rearrangement joins TRBV27 to TRBJ2-3, with D possibly TRBD2 on 6 matching bases. This CDR3 has 15 residues. Trimming left V 6 bases short and J 1 base short, with 14 bases between. Germline-derived CDR1 and CDR2 are MNHEY and SMNVEV (reference sequence). CDR3 residues: CASRPFGGGTDTQYF. Here the CDR3 DNA reads TGTGCCAGCAGACCATTCGGGGGAGGCACAGATACGCAGTATTTT.

J is TRBJ2-6 and V is TRBV5-6, with D possibly being TRBD1 (5 bases). Trimming removed 1 base at V and 0 bases at J, with 5 bases between. The CDR3 extends over 15 amino acids. Germline CDR1 is SGHDT and CDR2 is YYEEEE. Written as DNA, the CDR3 is TGTGCCAGCAGCTTGCAGGGCTCTGGGGCCAACGTCCTGACTTTC. Translated: CASSLQGSGANVLTF.

The V call is TRBV15, the J call TRBJ1-2; the D gene is possibly TRBD1 (6 bases). The V end lost 0 bases, the J end lost 4 bases, and 9 bases lay between the germline ends. Per germline, CDR1 LNHNV and CDR2 YYDKDF (reference sequence). The CDR3 length is 14 residues. CDR3 in DNA: TGTGCCACCAGCAGAGAAGGGGGGGGCTATGGCTACACCTTC. Translated: CATSREGGGYGYTF.

This sequence joins TRBV21-1 and TRBJ2-1; the D call TRBD2 from the table was never checked on the DNA. TRBV21-1 corresponds to a pseudogene. This CDR3 has 11 amino acids. The CDR3 bases are TGTGCCAGCAAGTACGGGAATGAGCAGTTCTTC. It yields the protein CASKYGNEQFF.

The V gene is TRBV5-1, the J gene TRBJ1-5, with no clear D. The germline V and J ends were trimmed by 4 bases and 4 bases, with 9 bases remaining between them. The germline V gene has CDR1 SGHRS and CDR2 YFSETQ. CDR3 length: 13 residues. The CDR3 here is CASSPEGNQPQHF. Here the CDR3 DNA reads TGCGCCAGCAGCCCGGAGGGTAATCAGCCCCAGCATTTT. Together with reference TRBV5-1 and TRBJ1-5, the CDR3 gives the full variable domain: KAGVTQTPRYLIKTRGQQVTLSCSPISGHRSVSWYQQTPGQGLQFLFEYFSETQRNKGNFPGRFSGRQFSNSRSEMNVSTLELGDSALYLCASSPEGNQPQHFGDGTRLSIL.

This chain uses TRBV7-3 with TRBJ2-7; TRBD1 agrees at 7 bases. The germline V gene has CDR1 SGHTA and CDR2 FQGTGA. There are 15 residues in the CDR3. With 5 bases clipped from V and 4 bases from J, the junction kept 11 bases outside the gene matches. In DNA, the CDR3 is TGTGCCAGCAGCCGGACAGGATCGGGCCAATACGAGCAGTACTTC. Translated, it gives CASSRTGSGQYEQYF.

The chain has TRBV5-1 and TRBJ2-5; 13 nucleotides match TRBD2. Germline V gene sequence: CDR1 SGHRS, CDR2 YFSETQ. CDR3 length: 16 residues. The J segment lost 2 bases and the V segment lost 0 bases, leaving 1 base of the junction unmatched. This CDR3 reads CASSLGGLAGQETQYF. Here the CDR3 DNA reads TGCGCCAGCAGCTTGGGGGGACTAGCGGGACAAGAGACCCAGTACTTC.

V usage is TRBV2 and J usage is TRBJ2-5, with 11 bases lining up with TRBD2. Germline loops: CDR1 SNHLY, CDR2 FYNNEI. This CDR3 has 14 amino acids. With V trimmed by 7 bases and J by 2 bases, 3 bases remained unmatched. CDR3: CASTLAGGQETQYF. The CDR3 nucleotides are TGTGCCAGCACCCTAGCGGGGGGTCAAGAGACCCAGTACTTC.

This chain joins TRBV29-1 and TRBJ1-5; 8 bases match TRBD1. Germline loops: CDR1 SQVTM, CDR2 ANQGSEA. Trimming at V came to 4 bases and at J to 7 bases, leaving 6 bases not matched to a gene. The CDR3 spans 13 residues. CDR3 sequence: CSVVGQAGQPQHF. The CDR3 DNA is TGCAGCGTTGTGGGACAGGCCGGCCAGCCCCAGCATTTT.

The chain is built from TRBV10-3 and TRBJ1-1, with a weak D call TRBD1 (6 bases). The CDR3 length is 13 residues. Trimming removed 11 bases from V and 4 bases from J, with 17 bases in between. The germline V gene encodes CDR1 ENHRY and CDR2 SYGVKD. The CDR3 DNA reads as TGTGCCGCTCACAGGGATCCCCCCACTGAAGCTTTCTTT. As protein: CAAHRDPPTEAFF.